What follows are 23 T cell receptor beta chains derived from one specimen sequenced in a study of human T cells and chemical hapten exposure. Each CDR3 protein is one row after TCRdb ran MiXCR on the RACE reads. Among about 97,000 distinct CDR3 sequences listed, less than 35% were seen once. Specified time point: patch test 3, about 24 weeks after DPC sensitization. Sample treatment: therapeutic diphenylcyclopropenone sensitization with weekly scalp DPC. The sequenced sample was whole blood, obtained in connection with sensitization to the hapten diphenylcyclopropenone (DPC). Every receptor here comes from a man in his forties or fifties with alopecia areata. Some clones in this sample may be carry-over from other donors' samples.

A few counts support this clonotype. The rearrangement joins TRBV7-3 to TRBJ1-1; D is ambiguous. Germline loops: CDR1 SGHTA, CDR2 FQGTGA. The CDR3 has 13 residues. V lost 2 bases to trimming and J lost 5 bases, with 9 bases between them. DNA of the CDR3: TGTGCCAGCAGCTTATTCAAGGGAACTGAAGCTTTCTTT. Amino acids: CASSLFKGTEAFF.

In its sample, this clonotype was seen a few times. The CDR3 sequence is CASSAQRTAYGYTF. In nucleotides, the CDR3 is TGTGCCAGCAGCGCGCAAAGGACAGCTTACGGCTACACCTTC. This chain connects TRBV28 to TRBJ1-2, with D possibly TRBD1 on 6 matching bases. Germline values: CDR1 MDHEN, CDR2 SYDVKM. There are 14 residues in the CDR3. The germline V and J ends were trimmed by 6 bases and 8 bases, with 19 bases remaining between them.

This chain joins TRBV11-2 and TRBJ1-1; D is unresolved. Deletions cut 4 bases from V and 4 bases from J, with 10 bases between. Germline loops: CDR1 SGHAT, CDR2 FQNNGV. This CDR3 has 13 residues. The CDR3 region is CASSWERSTEAFF. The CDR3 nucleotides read TGTGCCAGCAGCTGGGAAAGGAGCACTGAAGCTTTCTTT.

This CDR3 reads CSAKRDRARYNSPLHF. In DNA form, the CDR3 reads TGCAGTGCTAAAAGGGACAGGGCGCGCTATAATTCACCCCTCCACTTT. This chain connects TRBV20-1 to TRBJ1-6, with TRBD1 identical over 9 bases. Germline V gives CDR1 DFQATT, CDR2 SNEGSKA (reference sequence). The CDR3 length is 16 residues. Losses at the gene ends were 4 bases for V and 3 bases for J; bases not matched to a gene: 7.

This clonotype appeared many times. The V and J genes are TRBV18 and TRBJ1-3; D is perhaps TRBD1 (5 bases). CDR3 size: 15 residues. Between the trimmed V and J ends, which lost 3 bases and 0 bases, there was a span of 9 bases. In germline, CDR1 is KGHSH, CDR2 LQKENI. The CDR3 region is CASSPSGGSGNTIYF. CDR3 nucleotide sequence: TGTGCCAGCTCACCCTCCGGGGGCTCTGGAAACACCATATATTTT.

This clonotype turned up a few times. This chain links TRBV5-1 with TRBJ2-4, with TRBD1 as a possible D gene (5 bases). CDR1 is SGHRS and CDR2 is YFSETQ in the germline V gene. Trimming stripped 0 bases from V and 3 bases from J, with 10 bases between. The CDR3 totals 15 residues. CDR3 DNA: TGCGCCAGCAGCTTGGAGGGGCAGAACAAAAACATTCAGTACTTC. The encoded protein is CASSLEGQNKNIQYF.

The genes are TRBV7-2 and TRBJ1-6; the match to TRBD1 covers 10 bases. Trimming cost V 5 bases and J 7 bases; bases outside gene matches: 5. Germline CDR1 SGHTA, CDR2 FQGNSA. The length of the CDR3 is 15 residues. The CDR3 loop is CASSPSTGGNSPLHF. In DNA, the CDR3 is TGTGCCAGCAGCCCTTCGACAGGGGGCAATTCACCCCTCCACTTT. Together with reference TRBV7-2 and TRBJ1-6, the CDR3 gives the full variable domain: GAGVSQSPSNKVTEKGKDVELRCDPISGHTALYWYRQSLGQGLEFLIYFQGNSAPDKSGLPSDRFSAERTGGSVSTLTIQRTQQEDSAVYLCASSPSTGGNSPLHFGNGTRLTVT.

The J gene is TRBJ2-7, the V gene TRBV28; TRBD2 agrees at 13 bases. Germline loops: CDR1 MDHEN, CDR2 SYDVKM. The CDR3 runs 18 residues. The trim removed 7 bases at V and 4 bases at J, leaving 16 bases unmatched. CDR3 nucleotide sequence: TGTGCCAGCACCAAAGGGGAACTAGCGGGAGGGCCTAGGTACGAGCAGTACTTC. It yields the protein CASTKGELAGGPRYEQYF. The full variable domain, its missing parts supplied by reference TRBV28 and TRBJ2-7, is DVKVTQSSRYLVKRTGEKVFLECVQDMDHENMFWYRQDPGLGLRLIYFSYDVKMKEKGDIPEGYSVSREKKERFSLILESASTNQTSMYLCASTKGELAGGPRYEQYFGPGTRLTVT.

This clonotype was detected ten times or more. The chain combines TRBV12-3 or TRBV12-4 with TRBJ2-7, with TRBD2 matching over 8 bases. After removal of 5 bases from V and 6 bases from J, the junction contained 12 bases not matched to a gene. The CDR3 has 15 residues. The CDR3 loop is CASSVLSGSPREQYF. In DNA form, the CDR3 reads TGTGCCAGCAGTGTGCTCAGCGGGAGCCCACGCGAGCAGTACTTC.

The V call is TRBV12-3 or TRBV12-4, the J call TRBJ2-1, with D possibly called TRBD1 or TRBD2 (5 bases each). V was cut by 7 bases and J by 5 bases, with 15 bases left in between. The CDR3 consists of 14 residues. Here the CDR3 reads CASTTWDLDNEQFF. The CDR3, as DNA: TGTGCCAGCACAACCTGGGACCTCGACAATGAGCAGTTCTTC.

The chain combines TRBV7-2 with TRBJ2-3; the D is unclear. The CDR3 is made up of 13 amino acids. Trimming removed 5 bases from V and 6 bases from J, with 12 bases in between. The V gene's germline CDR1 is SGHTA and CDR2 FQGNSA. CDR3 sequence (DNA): TGTGCCAGCAGCCCCCGCCTTCCGGATACGCAGTATTTT. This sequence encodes CASSPRLPDTQYF.

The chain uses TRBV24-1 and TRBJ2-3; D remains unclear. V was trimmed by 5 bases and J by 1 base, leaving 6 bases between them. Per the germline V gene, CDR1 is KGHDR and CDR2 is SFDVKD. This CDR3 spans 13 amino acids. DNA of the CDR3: TGTGCCACCAGTGCGGCAGGCACAGATACGCAGTATTTT. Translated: CATSAAGTDTQYF.

DNA of the CDR3: TGCGCCAGCAGCTTGGAGGGAGGAAGGACCGGGGAGCTGTTTTTT. Translating it yields CASSLEGGRTGELFF. The chain employs TRBV5-1 and TRBJ2-2; D may be TRBD2 (6 bases). Germline loops: CDR1 SGHRS, CDR2 YFSETQ. The CDR3 has 15 residues. The V and J ends lost 0 bases and 5 bases respectively, with 11 bases between them.

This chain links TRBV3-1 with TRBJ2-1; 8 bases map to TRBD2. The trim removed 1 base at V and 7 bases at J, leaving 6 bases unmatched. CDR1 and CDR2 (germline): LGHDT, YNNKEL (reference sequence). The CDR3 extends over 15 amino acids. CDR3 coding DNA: TGTGCCAGCAGCCAAGCCGGGACTAGGTATAATGAGCAGTTCTTC. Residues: CASSQAGTRYNEQFF.

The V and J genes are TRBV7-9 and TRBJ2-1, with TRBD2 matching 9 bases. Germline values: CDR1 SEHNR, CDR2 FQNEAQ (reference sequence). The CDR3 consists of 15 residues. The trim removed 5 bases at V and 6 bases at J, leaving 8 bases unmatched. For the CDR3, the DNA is TGTGCCAGCAGCACAACTAGCGGGCGATCCAATGAGCAGTTCTTC. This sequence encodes CASSTTSGRSNEQFF. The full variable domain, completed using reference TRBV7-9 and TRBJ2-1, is DTGVSQNPRHKITKRGQNVTFRCDPISEHNRLYWYRQTLGQGPEFLTYFQNEAQLEKSRLLSDRFSAERPKGSFSTLEIQRTEQGDSAMYLCASSTTSGRSNEQFFGPGTRLTVL.

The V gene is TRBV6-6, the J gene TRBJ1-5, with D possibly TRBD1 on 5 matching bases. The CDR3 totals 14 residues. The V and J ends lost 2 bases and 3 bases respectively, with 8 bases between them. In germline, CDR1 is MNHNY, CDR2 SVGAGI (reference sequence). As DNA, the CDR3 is TGTGCCAGCAGTTACGACAGTCTCAATCAGCCCCAGCATTTT. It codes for CASSYDSLNQPQHF.

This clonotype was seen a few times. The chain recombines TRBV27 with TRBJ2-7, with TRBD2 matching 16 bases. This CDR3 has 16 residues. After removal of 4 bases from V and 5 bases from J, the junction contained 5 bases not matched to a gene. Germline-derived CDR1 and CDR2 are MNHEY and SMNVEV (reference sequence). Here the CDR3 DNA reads TGTGCCAGCAGTTACGGGACTAGCGGGAGGGGGCACGAGCAGTACTTC. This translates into CASSYGTSGRGHEQYF.

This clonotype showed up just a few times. CDR3 sequence: CASSDKANTEAFF. In DNA form, the CDR3 reads TGTGCCAGCAGTGACAAAGCCAACACTGAAGCTTTCTTT. V usage is TRBV6-4 and J usage is TRBJ1-1; D uncertain. Trimming removed 2 bases at V and 2 bases at J, with 6 bases between. CDR1 is MRHNA, CDR2 SNTAGT, per germline. This CDR3 spans 13 amino acids.

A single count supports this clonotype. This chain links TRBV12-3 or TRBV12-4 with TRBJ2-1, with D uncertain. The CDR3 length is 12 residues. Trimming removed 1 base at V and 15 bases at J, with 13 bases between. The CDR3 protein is CASSLVEEVRFF. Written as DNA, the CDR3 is TGTGCCAGCAGTTTAGTTGAAGAGGTACGGTTCTTC.

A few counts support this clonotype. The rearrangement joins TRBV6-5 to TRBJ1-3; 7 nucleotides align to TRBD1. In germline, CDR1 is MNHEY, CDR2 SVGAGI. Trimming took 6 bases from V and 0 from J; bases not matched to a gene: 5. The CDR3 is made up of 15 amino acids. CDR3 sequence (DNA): TGTGCCAGCAGGATTGACAGGGCCTCTGGAAACACCATATATTTT. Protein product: CASRIDRASGNTIYF.

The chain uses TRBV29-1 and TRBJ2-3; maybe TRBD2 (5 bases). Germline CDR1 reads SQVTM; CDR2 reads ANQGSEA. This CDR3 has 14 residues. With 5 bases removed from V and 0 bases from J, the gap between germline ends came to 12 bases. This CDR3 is CSVLTRTSTDTQYF. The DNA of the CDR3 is TGCAGCGTTCTGACTCGGACTAGCACAGATACGCAGTATTTT.

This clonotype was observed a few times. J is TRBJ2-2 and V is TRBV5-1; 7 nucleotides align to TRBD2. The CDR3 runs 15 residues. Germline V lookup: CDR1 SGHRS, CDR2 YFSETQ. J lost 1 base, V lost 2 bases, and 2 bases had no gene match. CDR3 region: CASSFASGNTGELFF. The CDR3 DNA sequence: TGCGCCAGCAGCTTCGCTAGCGGGAACACCGGGGAGCTGTTTTTT.

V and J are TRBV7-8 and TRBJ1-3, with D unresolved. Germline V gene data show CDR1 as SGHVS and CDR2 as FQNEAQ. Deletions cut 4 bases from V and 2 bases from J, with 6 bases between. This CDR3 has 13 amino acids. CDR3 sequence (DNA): TGTGCCAGCAGCTCCGTAACTGGAAACACCATATATTTT. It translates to CASSSVTGNTIYF.